A single sample is the source of the 5 T cell receptor beta chains below, sequenced in a study of T cells in localized non-small cell lung cancer. Sequenced by immunoSEQ multiplex PCR; TCRdb stores in-frame clones only, minus some. This table holds approximately 54,000 clones, approximately 82% found once. The starting material was peripheral blood, obtained before any cancer treatment. The receptors were sampled from a female donor at least 60 years old with stage II squamous cell lung carcinoma.

The gene calls are TRBV10-2 and TRBJ1-2, with TRBD1 matching over 7 bases. This CDR3 contains 13 residues. V shed 3 bases, J shed 4 bases, and the junction held 2 bases outside the gene matches. Germline CDR1 is WSHSY and CDR2 is SAAADI. This CDR3 is CASSEQGSYGYTF. The CDR3 DNA follows: TGCGCCAGCAGTGAACAGGGGAGCTATGGCTACACCTTC.

The chain combines TRBV6-5 with TRBJ1-1, with 8 bases identical to TRBD1. Per the germline V gene, CDR1 is MNHEY and CDR2 is SVGAGI. CDR3 length: 15 residues. Unmatched junction bases numbered 7, after V lost 6 bases and J lost 1 base. The CDR3 reads CASRADRVRNTEAFF. The CDR3 DNA sequence: TGTGCCAGCAGAGCGGACAGGGTACGGAACACTGAAGCTTTCTTT.

V gene TRBV7-6 combines with J gene TRBJ1-4; 8 bases are shared with TRBD1. Germline CDR1 reads SGHVS; CDR2 reads FNYEAQ. The V and J ends lost 5 bases and 8 bases, in that order; junction bases with no gene match: 7. The CDR3 spans 14 residues. Here the CDR3 reads CASSGTGGVEKLFF. The CDR3, as DNA: TGTGCCAGCAGCGGAACAGGGGGAGTGGAAAAACTGTTTTTT.

V and J are TRBV2 and TRBJ1-5, with 9 bases identical to TRBD1. Per germline, CDR1 SNHLY and CDR2 FYNNEI. The CDR3 has 16 amino acids. The J segment lost 2 bases and the V segment lost 4 bases, leaving 6 bases of the junction unmatched. In DNA, the CDR3 is TGTGCCAGCAGTGGTGGGACAGGGTCGGGCAATCAGCCCCAGCATTTT. Residues: CASSGGTGSGNQPQHF.

The chain combines TRBV6-6 with TRBJ2-7; D uncertain. This CDR3 region has 14 residues. V lost 2 bases to trimming and J lost 1 base, with 9 bases between them. Germline CDR1 and CDR2: MNHNY and SVGAGI (reference sequence). CDR3 DNA: TGTGCCAGCAGTTACGAGGCCGGGTCCTACGAGCAGTACTTC. It translates to CASSYEAGSYEQYF.